This passage covers 6 T cell receptor beta chains from one sample sequenced in a study of T cells in Graves' hyperthyroidism and ophthalmopathy (dated by TCRdb to between 2019 and 2020). Library creation used multiplex PCR. Sequencing took place on an Illumina HiSeq 2000. TCR beta CDR3 regions were amplified from RNA transcripts. For the first round of RT-PCR on the TCR CDR3, the HTBI primer set was used together with the Qiagen OneStep RT-PCR kit. TCRdb reworked the public reads: Q25 trimming with fastp, MiXCR clone assembly, productive beta chains retained. Each record represents a unique CDR3 protein, reported with the most common genes and DNA among its rows. Within this sample are about 640,000 distinct CDR3 sequences, with about a fifth of them counted one time only. The top ten constitute around a third of the sample. Sample: blood. These TCRs come from a man aged 25 to 40 with Graves' ophthalmopathy.

At least ten counts were recorded for this clonotype. CDR3 nucleotides: TGTGCCAGCTCACCCGGGACAGCCGGTCGGCCCCAGCATTTT. Protein product: CASSPGTAGRPQHF. The V call is TRBV18, the J call TRBJ1-5; 7 nucleotides align to TRBD1. With V trimmed by 3 bases and J by 9 bases, 8 bases remained unmatched. The CDR3 runs to 14 residues. Germline V gene data show CDR1 as KGHSH and CDR2 as LQKENI.

This rearrangement joins TRBV13 to TRBJ2-2; D perhaps matches TRBD1 (5 bases). Trimming cost V 0 bases and J 6 bases, with 14 bases left between them. The CDR3 totals 16 residues. Germline CDR1 and CDR2: PRHDT and FYEKMQ (reference sequence). The CDR3 coding sequence is TGTGCCAGCAGCTTAGGCTTGACAGAATCACCCGGGGAGCTGTTTTTT. It specifies CASSLGLTESPGELFF.

This clonotype was counted between two and nine times. The chain is built from TRBV30 and TRBJ2-7; D unclear. Trimming took 5 bases from V and 2 from J, leaving 7 bases between them. The CDR3 sequence is 11 residues long. Germline CDR1 is GTSNPN and CDR2 is SVGIG (reference sequence). Here the CDR3 reads CAWGRAYEQYF. The CDR3 nucleotides read TGTGCCTGGGGAAGGGCCTACGAGCAGTACTTC. The complete variable domain, with remaining parts taken from reference TRBV30 and TRBJ2-7, reads SQTIHQWPATLVQPVGSPLSLECTVEGTSNPNLYWYRQAAGRGLQLLFYSVGIGQISSEVPQNLSASRPQDRQFILSSKKLLLSDSGFYLCAWGRAYEQYFGPGTRLTVT.

The V call is TRBV5-1, the J call TRBJ2-5; 9 bases align to TRBD2. The CDR3 runs 14 residues. The germline V gene has CDR1 SGHRS and CDR2 YFSETQ. Trimming cost V 4 bases and J 1 base; bases outside gene matches: 2. The CDR3 DNA follows: TGCGCCAGCAGCCGAGCGGGAGGCCAAGAGACCCAGTACTTC. Translated: CASSRAGGQETQYF.

This chain joins TRBV29-1 and TRBJ2-2, with 7 bases lining up with TRBD1. V lost 7 bases to trimming and J lost 4 bases; unmatched junction nucleotides: 3. This CDR3 has 12 residues. The germline gives CDR1 SQVTM, CDR2 ANQGSEA. The CDR3 nucleotides are TGCAGCGGATGGACAGGCACCGGGGAGCTGTTTTTT. Translating it yields CSGWTGTGELFF.

This clonotype occurred many times. The chain uses TRBV11-2 and TRBJ2-7, with a weak D call TRBD1 (6 bases). Trimming took off 3 bases at V and 2 bases at J, with 8 bases between the two ends. Germline-derived CDR1 and CDR2 are SGHAT and FQNNGV. This CDR3 spans 13 amino acids. The CDR3 nucleotides are TGTGCCAGCAGCTTTCGGACAGCCTACGAGCAGTACTTC. This sequence encodes CASSFRTAYEQYF.